This section outlines one T cell receptor beta chain sequence together with its context. This sample stems from a study of blood T cell repertoires in COVID-19. Study-wide background: Material from acute and convalescent COVID-19 was sourced from the United States, Italy and Spain. PBMCs, B-cell-depleted T cells, or T cells were the source of the cDNA or gDNA that made up the material.

Authors' processing steps: Amplification with reference gene primers provided the estimates of nucleated cell counts. Only in-frame clones appear in the TCRdb table, and some are missing; sequencing was by immunoSEQ multiplex PCR. Clone size and V and J calls were adopted from that table, with D and trimming inferred from the DNA. The sample has about 170,000 clones; 86% are singletons. Germline V lookup: CDR1 MNHEY, CDR2 SVGAGI. This CDR3 is 14 amino acids long. Trimming cost V 8 bases and J 5 bases; bases outside gene matches: 7. This chain uses TRBV6-5 with TRBJ2-3, with 10 bases aligning to TRBD1. The sequence was obtained from an older man with acute or convalescent COVID-19. Sequenced sample: peripheral blood. Here the CDR3 DNA reads TGTGCCAGCCACCGGGACAGGGGTCAAGATACGCAGTATTTT. Translating gives CASHRDRGQDTQYF.